What follows are 18 T cell receptor beta chains derived from one specimen sequenced in a study of blood T cell repertoires in COVID-19. The repertoire was sequenced with immunoSEQ multiplex PCR; TCRdb's copy has only in-frame clones and lacks some. The sample carries more than 100,000 clones, 70% to 85% recorded once. The sample comprised peripheral blood. Receptors were obtained from a woman between 65 and 79 years old with acute or convalescent COVID-19.

The chain combines TRBV4-3 with TRBJ2-3, with unresolved D. Trimming left V 3 bases short and J 0 bases short, with 10 bases between. There are 15 residues in the CDR3. The germline gives CDR1 LGHNA, CDR2 YSLEER. CDR3 sequence: CASSQEGVSTDTQYF. DNA of the CDR3: TGCGCCAGCAGCCAGGAAGGAGTTAGCACAGATACGCAGTATTTT.

The V gene is TRBV4-1, the J gene TRBJ2-4; 10 nucleotides agree with TRBD1. This CDR3 has 19 residues. CDR1 is MGHRA, CDR2 YSYEKL, per germline. The V segment lost 0 bases and the J segment 2 bases; nucleotides outside the gene matches: 10. Here the CDR3 reads CASSQEVLWGQGTKNIQYF. The CDR3 coding sequence is TGCGCCAGCAGCCAAGAGGTTCTATGGGGACAGGGGACCAAAAACATTCAGTACTTC.

The chain uses TRBV3-1 (or the pseudogene TRBV3-2) and TRBJ1-1, with D possibly being TRBD1 (6 bases). Per the germline V gene, CDR1 is LGHDT and CDR2 is YNNKEL (reference sequence). CDR3 length: 16 residues. V was trimmed by 0 bases and J by 5 bases, leaving 16 bases between them. Here the CDR3 reads CASSQDGQGRMTEAFF. The CDR3, as DNA: TGTGCCAGCAGCCAAGATGGTCAGGGGCGCATGACTGAAGCTTTCTTT.

The chain carries TRBV7-2 and TRBJ2-1; 8 nucleotides line up with TRBD2. Germline lookup yields CDR1 SGHTA and CDR2 FQGNSA. CDR3 length equals 16 residues. V lost 4 bases, J lost 4 bases, and 9 bases stayed unmatched. The CDR3 sequence is CASSWSLGLDYNEQFF. The CDR3 DNA is TGTGCCAGCAGCTGGTCGTTGGGACTAGATTACAATGAGCAGTTCTTC.

The rearrangement joins TRBV9 to TRBJ2-5; the match to TRBD1 covers 7 bases. The CDR3 length is 13 residues. Germline CDR1 and CDR2: SGDLS and YYNGEE. J was trimmed by 3 bases and V by 3 bases; bases with no gene match: 2. DNA for the CDR3: TGTGCCAGCAGCGACGGGACAGAAGAGACCCAGTACTTC. It translates to CASSDGTEETQYF.

The chain links TRBV5-5 to TRBJ2-3, with D possibly being TRBD2 (5 bases). Germline CDR1 is SGHKS and CDR2 is YYEKEE (reference sequence). This CDR3 has 16 residues. Trimming took 2 bases from V and 4 from J, leaving 17 bases between them. CDR3 nucleotides: TGTGCCAGCAGCTTAGGCTTGCTGGCGCGGGCAGATACGCAGTATTTT. It translates to CASSLGLLARADTQYF.

This clone has only a few counts. The chain joins TRBV6-5 to TRBJ1-6, with D tentatively TRBD1 (5 bases). Trimming removed 0 bases at V and 10 bases at J, with 13 bases between. Germline values: CDR1 MNHEY, CDR2 SVGAGI. The CDR3 has 15 residues. The CDR3: CASSYSIQGGSPLHF. CDR3 nucleotide sequence: TGTGCCAGCAGTTACTCTATCCAGGGAGGATCACCCCTCCACTTT.

This chain links TRBV7-6 with TRBJ1-6, with TRBD1 matching over 8 bases. The CDR3 length is 15 residues. V lost 5 bases, J lost 6 bases, and 6 bases stayed unmatched. In germline, CDR1 is SGHVS, CDR2 FNYEAQ. The CDR3 DNA is TGTGCCAGCAGCCCCCGACAGGGGCCTAATTCACCCCTCCACTTT. Translating gives CASSPRQGPNSPLHF.

This clone came up a few times. The rearrangement links TRBV5-1 to TRBJ1-3; tentatively, D is TRBD1 (6 bases). The CDR3 length is 16 residues. In germline, CDR1 is SGHRS, CDR2 YFSETQ. The V end lost 0 bases, the J end lost 0 bases, and 10 bases lay between the germline ends. The CDR3, as DNA: TGCGCCAGCAGCTTGGAAGGGGGAAACTCTGGAAACACCATATATTTT. The encoded protein is CASSLEGGNSGNTIYF.

This chain connects TRBV5-5 to TRBJ1-1, with D hard to call. There are 14 residues in the CDR3. V was cut by 3 bases and J by 0 bases, with 9 bases left in between. CDR1 and CDR2 from the germline V gene are SGHKS and YYEKEE (reference sequence). CDR3 sequence reads: CASSSYRLNTEAFF. CDR3 in DNA: TGTGCCAGCAGCTCTTACAGACTGAACACTGAAGCTTTCTTT.

The V call is TRBV19, the J call TRBJ1-1; 7 bases match TRBD1. The CDR3 runs 15 residues. Trimming cost V 7 bases and J 4 bases; bases outside gene matches: 12. Germline values: CDR1 LNHDA, CDR2 SQIVND (reference sequence). The CDR3 DNA sequence: TGTGCCAGTACCAGGGGGTATCTAAGGGGCACTGAAGCTTTCTTT. Its protein is CASTRGYLRGTEAFF. The complete variable domain, with remaining parts taken from reference TRBV19 and TRBJ1-1, reads DGGITQSPKYLFRKEGQNVTLSCEQNLNHDAMYWYRQDPGQGLRLIYYSQIVNDFQKGDIAEGYSVSREKKESFPLTVTSAQKNPTAFYLCASTRGYLRGTEAFFGQGTRLTVV.

V gene TRBV9 combines with J gene TRBJ2-1; 10 positions match TRBD2. The CDR3 is 15 amino acids. J lost 3 bases, V lost 3 bases, and 3 bases had no gene match. CDR1 and CDR2 (germline): SGDLS, YYNGEE. The CDR3 sequence is CASSGTSGDYNEQFF. CDR3 DNA: TGTGCCAGCAGCGGAACTAGCGGGGACTACAATGAGCAGTTCTTC.

This sequence joins TRBV15 and TRBJ1-1; TRBD1 matches at 12 bases. Looked up from germline, CDR1 is LNHNV and CDR2 is YYDKDF (reference sequence). The CDR3 loop spans 15 amino acids. Trimming cost V 5 bases and J 3 bases; bases outside gene matches: 4. In DNA, the CDR3 is TGTGCCACCAGCCGGGACAGGGGGCTGGACACTGAAGCTTTCTTT. This gives the protein CATSRDRGLDTEAFF. Full variable domain (missing parts from reference TRBV15 and TRBJ1-1): DAMVIQNPRYQVTQFGKPVTLSCSQTLNHNVMYWYQQKSSQAPKLLFHYYDKDFNNEADTPDNFQSRRPNTSFCFLDIRSPGLGDTAMYLCATSRDRGLDTEAFFGQGTRLTVV.

The chain has TRBV3-1 (or the pseudogene TRBV3-2) and TRBJ2-4; 8 nucleotides match TRBD2. The CDR3 covers 16 residues. Trimming removed 0 bases from V and 2 bases from J; junction bases left unmatched: 3. Germline assignment: CDR1 LGHDT and CDR2 YNNKEL (reference sequence). The CDR3 region has the DNA TGTGCCAGCAGCCAAGACCAGCGGGGGCCCAAAAACATTCAGTACTTC. Its protein product is CASSQDQRGPKNIQYF.

The genes are TRBV3-1 (or the pseudogene TRBV3-2) and TRBJ1-1, with D hard to call. Germline CDR1 is LGHDT and CDR2 is YNNKEL (reference sequence). This CDR3 is built from 12 residues. V was shortened by 2 bases and J by 1 base, with 2 bases between the two germline ends. As DNA, the CDR3 is TGTGCCAGCAGCCAACAGAACACTGAAGCTTTCTTT. It translates to CASSQQNTEAFF.

The chain has TRBV11-3 and TRBJ1-2; tentatively, D is TRBD1 (5 bases). Between the trimmed V and J ends, which lost 6 bases and 7 bases, there was a span of 12 bases. Per the germline V gene, CDR1 is SGHNT and CDR2 is YENEEA. The CDR3 contains 12 residues. DNA for the CDR3: TGTGCCAGCAGGCCACGCGGGGGTGGCTACACCTTC. Residues: CASRPRGGGYTF. Full variable domain (outside the CDR3, taken from reference TRBV11-3 and TRBJ1-2): EAGVVQSPRYKIIEKKQPVAFWCNPISGHNTLYWYLQNLGQGPELLIRYENEEAVDDSQLPKDRFSAERLKGVDSTLKIQPAELGDSAVYLCASRPRGGGYTFGSGTRLTVV.

This chain links TRBV30 with TRBJ1-2; D gene unclear. Germline lookup yields CDR1 GTSNPN and CDR2 SVGIG (reference sequence). Trimming removed 1 base at V and 1 base at J, with 13 bases between. The CDR3 extends over 15 amino acids. In nucleotides, the CDR3 is TGTGCCTGGAGTGGTATACTCCCCATTAACTATGGCTACACCTTC. Translating gives CAWSGILPINYGYTF.

V and J are TRBV14 and TRBJ2-3; 9 bases line up with TRBD2. The V segment lost 4 bases and the J segment 0 bases; nucleotides outside the gene matches: 5. The CDR3 is made up of 16 amino acids. Germline CDR1 and CDR2: SGHDN and FVKESK. The CDR3 sequence is CASSPLAGTSTDTQYF. The CDR3 DNA reads TGTGCCAGCAGCCCTCTAGCGGGAACTAGCACAGATACGCAGTATTTT.